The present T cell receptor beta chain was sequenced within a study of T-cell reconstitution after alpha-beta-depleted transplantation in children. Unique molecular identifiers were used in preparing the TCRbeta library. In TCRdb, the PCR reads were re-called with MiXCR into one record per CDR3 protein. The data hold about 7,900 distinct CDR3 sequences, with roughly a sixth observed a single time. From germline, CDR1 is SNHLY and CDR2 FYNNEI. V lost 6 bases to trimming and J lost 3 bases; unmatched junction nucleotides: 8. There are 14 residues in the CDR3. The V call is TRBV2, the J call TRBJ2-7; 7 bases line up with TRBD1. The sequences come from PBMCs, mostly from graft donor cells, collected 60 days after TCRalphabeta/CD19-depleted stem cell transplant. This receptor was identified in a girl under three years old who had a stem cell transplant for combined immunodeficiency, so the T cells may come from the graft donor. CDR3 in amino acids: CASSRRSGGYEQYF. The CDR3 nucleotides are TGTGCCAGCAGCCGCCGTTCAGGGGGCTACGAGCAGTACTTC.